This T cell receptor beta chain is drawn from a study of monozygotic twins with inflammatory bowel disease (dated by TCRdb to between 2018 and 2021). For context, the study as a whole: In total, 30 or so monozygotic twin pairs made up the full study: 19 Danish pairs, all IBD-discordant, plus nine German pairs, of which four were IBD-concordant and five were IBD-discordant. Each individual had, on average, about 151 000 unique TCRalpha sequences and 181 000 unique TCRbeta sequences available for analysis. The search for disease-associated traits relied mainly on comparing IBD patients with their genetically identical healthy co-twins within discordant pairs.

Note on this clonotype: What antigen it recognizes has not been identified.

From each donor, an approximately 2.3 ml peripheral blood sample was collected into PAXgene tubes and kept at -80 degrees C. Total RNA was isolated from whole blood with the PAXgene blood miRNA kit on an automated QIAcube, without T cell sorting. Peripheral blood from monozygotic twin pairs who were concordant or discordant for inflammatory bowel disease underwent deep TCRalpha and TCRbeta repertoire profiling using unique molecular barcoding. For every twin pair, smoking habits were documented, and each individual was categorised as a current, former or never smoker. Preparation of the library involved 5' RACE. Preparation of each TCR library used around 3.5 ug of total RNA. For each sample, cDNA was synthesized in eight separate reactions using SMARTScribe reverse transcriptase. Unique molecular identifiers containing a 6-nucleotide sample barcode were introduced through template switching during cDNA synthesis. TCRalpha and TCRbeta cDNA was amplified by two nested PCRs of approximately 17 and 9 cycles, with bead purification after each PCR. Before amplification, the cDNA was treated with uracil DNA-glycosylase and purified using the QIAquick PCR purification kit. The second PCR added Illumina TruSeq-compatible adapters along with sample-specific barcodes. TapeStation and Qubit were used to check library quality and concentration, and around 5 ng of each library went into the pool. The pooled libraries were sequenced with 2 x 100 bp reads and custom sequencing primers on an Illumina HiSeq2500 single-index Rapid Run. Processing in the source paper ran as follows. PCR and sequencing errors were corrected by UMI-based consensus assembly using MiGEC version 1.2.6. MiXCR version 2.1.1 was used to carry out V(D)J alignment, clonotype assembly and CDR3 extraction. To normalise gene usage, clonotype sharing and MAIT/NKT TCR abundance, the top 1000, 10 000 and 20 000 clonotypes in each sample were analysed. After downsampling to 27 000 UMIs, diversity was calculated as the inverse Simpson index using the vegan R package. Paired Mann-Whitney U tests on discordant twin pairs were used, with Benjamini-Hochberg multiple-testing correction. TCRdb reprocessed the public reads and reports one entry per CDR3 protein sequence, without DNA. TCRdb's processing, not the authors', yielded these V and J calls. The sample's table lists a count of 150,000 to 200,000 distinct CDR3 sequences. Just under 7.5% of the sample is in the top ten clones.

Taken from cysteine to phenylalanine, the CDR3 has 14 residues. No DNA sequence is on record. The investigation overall reported the following: The analysis was unable to tell apart different T cell subtypes. Concordant and discordant twins showed no difference in repertoire similarity, possibly because of limited statistical power. Compared with healthy twins, IBD patients had fewer clonotypes in common with other individuals, a difference most pronounced in patients showing signs of disease activity. The results gave no support for a single strong signal or clonotype linked to IBD. Background noise and inter-individual variability may have been introduced into the repertoires by the differing immunosuppressive treatments among patients. TCRbeta repertoire diversity, by inverse Simpson index, was decreased in IBD patients compared with their healthy co-twins.

Specimen: blood. The chain is assembled from TRBV12-3 or TRBV12-4 and TRBJ1-3. The TCR comes from a human donor with ulcerative colitis or Crohn's disease, or a healthy co-twin of an affected twin (not recorded which). The CDR3 in this case is CASSLGGTGNTIYF.